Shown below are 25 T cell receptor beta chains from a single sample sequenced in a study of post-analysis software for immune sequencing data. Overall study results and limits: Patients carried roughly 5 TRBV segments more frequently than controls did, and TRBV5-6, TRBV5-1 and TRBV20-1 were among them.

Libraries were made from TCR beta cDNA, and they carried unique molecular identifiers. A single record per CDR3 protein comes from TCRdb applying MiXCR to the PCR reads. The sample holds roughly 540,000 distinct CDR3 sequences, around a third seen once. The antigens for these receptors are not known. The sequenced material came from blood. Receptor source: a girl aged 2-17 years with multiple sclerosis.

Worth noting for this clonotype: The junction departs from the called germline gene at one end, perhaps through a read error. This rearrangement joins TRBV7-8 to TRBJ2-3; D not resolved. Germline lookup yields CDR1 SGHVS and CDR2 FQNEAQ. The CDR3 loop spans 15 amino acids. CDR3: CASSLVELSIDTQYF. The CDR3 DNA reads TGTGCCAGCAGCTTAGTAGAGCTCAGCATAGATACGCAGTATTTT.

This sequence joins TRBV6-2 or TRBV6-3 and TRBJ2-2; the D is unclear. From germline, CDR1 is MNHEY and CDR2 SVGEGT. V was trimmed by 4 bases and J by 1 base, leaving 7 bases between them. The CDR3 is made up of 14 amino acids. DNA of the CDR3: TGTGCCAGCAGTTCCATCCTGAACACCGGGGAGCTGTTTTTT. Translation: CASSSILNTGELFF.

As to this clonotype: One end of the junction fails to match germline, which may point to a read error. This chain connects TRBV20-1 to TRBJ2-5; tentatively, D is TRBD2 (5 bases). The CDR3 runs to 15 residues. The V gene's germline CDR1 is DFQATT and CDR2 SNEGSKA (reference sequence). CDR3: CSASISGGPQETQYF. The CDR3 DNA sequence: TGCAGCGCTAGTATCAGCGGCGGACCCCAAGAGACCCAGTACTTC.

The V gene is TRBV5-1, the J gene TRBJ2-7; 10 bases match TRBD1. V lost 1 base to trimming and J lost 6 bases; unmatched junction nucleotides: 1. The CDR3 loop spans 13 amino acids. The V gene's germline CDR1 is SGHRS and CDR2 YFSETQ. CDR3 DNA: TGCGCCAGCAGCTTGCGGACAGGGGGCGAGCAGTACTTC. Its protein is CASSLRTGGEQYF.

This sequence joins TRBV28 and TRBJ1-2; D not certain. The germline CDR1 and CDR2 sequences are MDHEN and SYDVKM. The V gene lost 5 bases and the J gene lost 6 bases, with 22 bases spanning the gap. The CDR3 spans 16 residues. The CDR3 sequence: CASSAIPGEPADGYTF. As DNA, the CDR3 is TGTGCCAGCAGTGCGATTCCGGGCGAGCCGGCGGATGGCTACACCTTC.

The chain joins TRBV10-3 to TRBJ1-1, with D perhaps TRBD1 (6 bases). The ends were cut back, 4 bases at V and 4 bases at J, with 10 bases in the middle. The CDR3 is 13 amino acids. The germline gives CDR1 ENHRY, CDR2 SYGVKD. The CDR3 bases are TGTGCCATCAGTGGGGAACAGGGCACTGAAGCTTTCTTT. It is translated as CAISGEQGTEAFF.

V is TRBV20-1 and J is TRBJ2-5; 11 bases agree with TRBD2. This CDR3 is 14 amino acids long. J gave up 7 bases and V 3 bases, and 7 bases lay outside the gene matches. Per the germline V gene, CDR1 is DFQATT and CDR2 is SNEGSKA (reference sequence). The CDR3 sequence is CSASALAGAGTQYF. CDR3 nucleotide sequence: TGCAGTGCTAGCGCACTAGCGGGGGCAGGGACCCAGTACTTC.

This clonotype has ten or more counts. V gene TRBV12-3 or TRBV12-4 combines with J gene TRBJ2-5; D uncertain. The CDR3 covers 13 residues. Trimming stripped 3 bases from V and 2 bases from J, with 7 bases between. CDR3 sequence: CASSLSMQETQYF. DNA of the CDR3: TGTGCCAGCAGTTTGTCTATGCAAGAGACCCAGTACTTC.

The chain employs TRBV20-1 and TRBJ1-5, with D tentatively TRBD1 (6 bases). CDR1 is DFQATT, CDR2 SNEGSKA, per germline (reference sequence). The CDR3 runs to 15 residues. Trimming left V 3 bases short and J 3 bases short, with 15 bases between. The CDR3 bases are TGCAGTGCTAGGACCCGGGGGCATGACAATCAGCCCCAGCATTTT. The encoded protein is CSARTRGHDNQPQHF.

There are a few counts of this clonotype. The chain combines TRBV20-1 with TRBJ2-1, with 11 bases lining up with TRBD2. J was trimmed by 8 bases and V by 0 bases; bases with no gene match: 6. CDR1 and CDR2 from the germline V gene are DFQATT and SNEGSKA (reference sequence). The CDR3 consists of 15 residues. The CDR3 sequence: CSARDVAGGPDEQFF. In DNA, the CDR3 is TGCAGTGCTAGAGACGTAGCGGGGGGGCCGGATGAGCAGTTCTTC.

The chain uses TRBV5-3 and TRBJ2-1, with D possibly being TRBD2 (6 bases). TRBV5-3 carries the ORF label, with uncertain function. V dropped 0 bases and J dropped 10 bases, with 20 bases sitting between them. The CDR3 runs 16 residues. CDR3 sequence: CARSLGPLGGGAEQFF. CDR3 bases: TGTGCCAGAAGCTTGGGACCCTTGGGAGGCGGGGCCGAGCAGTTCTTC.

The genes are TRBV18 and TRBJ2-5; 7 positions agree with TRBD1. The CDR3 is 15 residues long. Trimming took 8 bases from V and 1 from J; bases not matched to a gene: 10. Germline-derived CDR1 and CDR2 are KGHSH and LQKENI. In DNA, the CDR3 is TGTGCCAGCGCAAGGTCCGGGACAGCCCAAGAGACCCAGTACTTC. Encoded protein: CASARSGTAQETQYF.

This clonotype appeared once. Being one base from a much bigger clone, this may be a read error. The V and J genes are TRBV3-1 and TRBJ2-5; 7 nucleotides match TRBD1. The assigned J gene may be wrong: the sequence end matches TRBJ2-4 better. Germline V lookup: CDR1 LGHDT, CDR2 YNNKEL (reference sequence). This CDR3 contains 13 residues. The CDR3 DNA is TGTGCCGGCAGCCAAGACAGGGCAAACATTCAGTACTTC. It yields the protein CAGSQDRANIQYF.

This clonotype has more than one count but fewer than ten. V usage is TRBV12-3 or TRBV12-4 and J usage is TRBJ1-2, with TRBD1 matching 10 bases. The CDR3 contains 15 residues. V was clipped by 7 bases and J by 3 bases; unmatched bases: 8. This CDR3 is CASTSRDRGYYGYTF. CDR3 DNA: TGTGCCAGCACGTCCCGGGACAGGGGTTACTATGGCTACACCTTC.

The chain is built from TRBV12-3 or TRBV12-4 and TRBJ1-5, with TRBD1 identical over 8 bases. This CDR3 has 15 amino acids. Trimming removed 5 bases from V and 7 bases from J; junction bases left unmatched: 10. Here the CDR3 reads CASSTRTGRDQPQHF. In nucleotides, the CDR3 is TGTGCCAGCAGTACCCGGACAGGGAGGGACCAGCCCCAGCATTTT.

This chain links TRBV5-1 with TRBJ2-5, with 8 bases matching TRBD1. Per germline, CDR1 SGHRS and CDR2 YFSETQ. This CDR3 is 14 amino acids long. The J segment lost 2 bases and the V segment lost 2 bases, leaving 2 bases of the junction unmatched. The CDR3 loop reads CASSFDRGQETQYF. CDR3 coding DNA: TGCGCCAGCAGCTTCGACAGGGGACAAGAGACCCAGTACTTC.

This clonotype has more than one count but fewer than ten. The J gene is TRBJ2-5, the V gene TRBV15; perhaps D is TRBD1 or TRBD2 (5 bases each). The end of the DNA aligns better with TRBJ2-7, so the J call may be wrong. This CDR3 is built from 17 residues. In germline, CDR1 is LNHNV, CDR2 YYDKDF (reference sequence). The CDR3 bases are TGTGCCACCAGCAGAGATTTGTGGGACGCTAATCCTGCCGAGCAGTACTTC. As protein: CATSRDLWDANPAEQYF.

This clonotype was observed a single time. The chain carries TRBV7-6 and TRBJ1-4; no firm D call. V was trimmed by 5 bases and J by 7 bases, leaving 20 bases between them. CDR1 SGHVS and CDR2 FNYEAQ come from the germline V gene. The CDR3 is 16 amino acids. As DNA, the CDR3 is TGTGCCAGCAGCCCCCCGAAGATGGATTCGGGTGAAAAACTGTTTTTT. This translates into CASSPPKMDSGEKLFF.

The CDR3 coding sequence is TGCGCCAGCAGCTTGGAACAGCATGAAAAACTGTTTTTT. Its protein product is CASSLEQHEKLFF. V gene TRBV5-1 combines with J gene TRBJ1-4; no firm D call. V gave up 0 bases and J gave up 6 bases, with 6 bases separating them. The CDR3 runs to 13 residues. Germline assignment: CDR1 SGHRS and CDR2 YFSETQ.

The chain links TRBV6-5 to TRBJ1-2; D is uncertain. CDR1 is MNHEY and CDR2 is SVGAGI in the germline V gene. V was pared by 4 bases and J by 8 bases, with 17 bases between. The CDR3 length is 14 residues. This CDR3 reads CASSSYPEEPGYTF. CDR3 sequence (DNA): TGTGCCAGCAGTTCCTACCCCGAAGAGCCCGGCTACACCTTC.

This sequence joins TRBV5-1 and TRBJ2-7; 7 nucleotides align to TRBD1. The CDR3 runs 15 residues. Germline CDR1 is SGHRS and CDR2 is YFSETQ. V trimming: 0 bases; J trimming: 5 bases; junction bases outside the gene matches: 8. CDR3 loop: CASSLDRGGKDEQYF. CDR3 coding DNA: TGCGCCAGCAGCTTGGATCGAGGGGGCAAGGACGAGCAGTACTTC.

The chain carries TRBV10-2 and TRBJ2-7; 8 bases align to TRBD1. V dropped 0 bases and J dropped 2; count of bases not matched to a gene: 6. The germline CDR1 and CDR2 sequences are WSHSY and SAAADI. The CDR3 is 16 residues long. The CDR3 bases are TGCGCCAGCAGTGAGTCCAGGGGGCTACAGACCTACGAGCAGTACTTC. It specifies CASSESRGLQTYEQYF.

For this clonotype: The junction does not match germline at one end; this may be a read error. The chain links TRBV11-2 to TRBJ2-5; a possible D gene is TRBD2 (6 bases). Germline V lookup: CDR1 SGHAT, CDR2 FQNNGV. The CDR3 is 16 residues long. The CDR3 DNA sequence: TGTGTCAGCAGCTTAGCCCACAGGTTTCGGGAGGAGACCCAGTACTTC. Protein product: CVSSLAHRFREETQYF. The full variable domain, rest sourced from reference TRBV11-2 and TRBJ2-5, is EAGVAQSPRYKIIEKRQSVAFWCNPISGHATLYWYQQILGQGPKLLIQFQNNGVVDDSQLPKDRFSAERLKGVDSTLKIQPAKLEDSAVYLCVSSLAHRFREETQYFGPGTRLLVL.

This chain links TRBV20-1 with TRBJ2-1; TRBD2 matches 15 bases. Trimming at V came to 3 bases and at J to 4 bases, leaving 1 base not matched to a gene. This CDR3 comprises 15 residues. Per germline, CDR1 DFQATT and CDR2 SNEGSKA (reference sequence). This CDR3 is CSASGTSGGYNEQFF. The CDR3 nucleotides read TGCAGTGCTAGTGGGACTAGCGGGGGGTACAATGAGCAGTTCTTC.

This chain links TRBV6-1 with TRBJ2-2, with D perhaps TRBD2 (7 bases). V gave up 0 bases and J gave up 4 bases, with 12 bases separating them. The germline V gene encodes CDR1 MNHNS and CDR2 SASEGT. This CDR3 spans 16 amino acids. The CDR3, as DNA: TGTGCCAGCAGTGAAGCTGGCGGGGGCCCCACCGGGGAGCTGTTTTTT. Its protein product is CASSEAGGGPTGELFF.